This T cell receptor beta chain derives from a study of cytomegalovirus exposure and HLA in healthy donors. The PCR employed 60 Vbeta primers together with 13 Jbeta primers. Using immunoSEQ multiplex PCR, the repertoire was profiled, and TCRdb retains in-frame clones only, with some absent. The sample has some 150,000 clones; 72% are singletons. The donors comprised healthy bone marrow donors. Study-wide points: With DRB1 most and HLA-C fewest, TCR association rates differed between HLA loci in a later analysis. One cluster of highly shared sequence variants probably arose as a sequencing artifact. Among immune exposure information, only CMV serostatus was available.

Concerning this clone itself: What it recognizes is unknown.

Germline V gives CDR1 SGHVS, CDR2 FQNEAQ. With V trimmed by 5 bases and J by 4 bases, 8 bases remained unmatched. The CDR3 contains 14 residues. Specimen: PBMCs. The TCR sequence derives from a man over 45 in good health and CMV-seropositive. This chain connects TRBV7-8 to TRBJ2-7; TRBD2 aligns across 7 bases. The CDR3 bases are TGTGCCAGCAGCCCCAGGGAGGGGATTTACGAGCAGTACTTC. Its translation is CASSPREGIYEQYF.